The TCR beta chain under discussion was sequenced for a study of T cell responses to AZD1222 COVID-19 vaccine (dated by TCRdb to the early 2020s). With respect to the entire study: A total of over 230 trial participants underwent TCR sequencing, of whom roughly 210 received two doses of AZD1222 and about 26 received two doses of the MenACWY control vaccine. Trial participants were enrolled by age into subgroups of 18-55, 56-69 and 70-plus years, and around 150, 28 and 57 TCR-sequenced participants, respectively, were included in these subgroups. The investigation overall reported the following: Spike-specific TCR breadth and depth rose significantly after two AZD1222 doses compared with day 0 and with MenACWY recipients. Conclusions about previously exposed vaccinees are limited, since just a handful of AZD1222 recipients were seropositive for SARS-CoV-2 at baseline. The vaccine-associated CD4 TCRs covered the entire spike protein, and the dominant responses fell in regions 160-218 and 743-854. Nearly half of unique spike-specific TCRs reportedly recognized epitopes outside regions mutated in the B.1.351 and B.1.1.7 variants. Participants were mostly white British, with more females than males. The authors suggested clonal diversity may have been underestimated. In the small 56-69-year group, the increase in depth fell short of significance, most likely because of low power. Because no samples from the day 14 peak response were available, repertoires could be characterized only after the peak T cell response.

To note about this clone: Its antigen remains unidentified. No base quality information exists; no much larger clone differs at one position.

The sample's time point label, decoded: about 28 days (+/-7) after the second vaccine dose. AZD1222 recipients with second doses at about 4 weeks or about 12 weeks were pooled, because spike-specific TCR depth and breadth did not differ between schedules. Samples from vaccinated people were obtained from the UK trials COV001 and COV002, which included a single-blind randomized controlled phase 2/3 trial of AZD1222 (ChAdOx1 nCoV-19) in healthy adults. For TCRbeta chain sequencing, PBMC samples from trial participants were taken at day 0 and at day 28 after the second dose. The CDR3 regions of human TCRbeta chains were subjected to immunosequencing. Concerning the study's data processing: Repertoire TCRs were matched against a reference library of SARS-CoV-2-specific TCRs generated with the MIRA antigen-specificity platform. Breadth was defined as the fraction of unique TCRs that were SARS-CoV-2-associated, and depth was defined as the fraction of total T cells that were SARS-CoV-2-associated. Using the MIRA data, every spike-specific TCR was mapped to the spike region that the TCR reacted to and assigned to either a CD4 or a CD8 class. Log10-transformed breadth and depth values were compared by one-way ANOVA with Sidak's multiple comparisons tests. TCRdb took this table from immuneACCESS and kept in-frame rearrangements with V and J called. Such tables lack part of the clones; where checked against another copy, unresolved V genes explain under half of the gap, and the rest is unexplained. V, J and clone size derive from that table, while D and trimming were established from the DNA sequence. Here the sample has about 130,000 clones; under 95% occur a single time. Clones ranked in the top ten supply around 1% of the sample.

Based on the germline V gene (reference sequence), the CDR1 and CDR2 sequences are DFQATT and SNEGSKA. Trimming takes 1 base from V and 7 bases from J, and the germline ends sit 7 bases apart. Reading from cysteine to phenylalanine, the CDR3 counts 11 amino acids. Just the 33-base CDR3 DNA is kept, in frame starting at base 1. This receptor chain uses TRBV20-1 and TRBJ1-1; matching of 5 bases hints at TRBD1 as the D gene. The TCR sequence derives from an adult who received the AZD1222 COVID-19 vaccine. Sequencing was performed on peripheral blood, taken 28 days after the second AZD1222 dose. The CDR3 in this case is CSARAGVEAFF. The sequence in DNA is TGCAGTGCTAGAGCGGGGGTTGAAGCTTTCTTT.